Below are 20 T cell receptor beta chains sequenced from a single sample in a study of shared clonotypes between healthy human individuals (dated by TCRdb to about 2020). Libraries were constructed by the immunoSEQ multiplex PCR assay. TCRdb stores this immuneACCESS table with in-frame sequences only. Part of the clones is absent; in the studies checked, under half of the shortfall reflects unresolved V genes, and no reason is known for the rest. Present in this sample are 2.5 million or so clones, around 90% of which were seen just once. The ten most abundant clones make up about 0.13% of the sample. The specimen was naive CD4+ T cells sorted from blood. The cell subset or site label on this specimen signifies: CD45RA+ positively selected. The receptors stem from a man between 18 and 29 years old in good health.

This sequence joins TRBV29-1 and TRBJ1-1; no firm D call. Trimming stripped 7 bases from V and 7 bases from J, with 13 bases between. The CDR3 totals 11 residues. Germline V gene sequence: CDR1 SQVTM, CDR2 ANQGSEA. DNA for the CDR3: TGCAGCGGCCGGCTGTGGGGTGAAGCTTTCTTT. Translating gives CSGRLWGEAFF.

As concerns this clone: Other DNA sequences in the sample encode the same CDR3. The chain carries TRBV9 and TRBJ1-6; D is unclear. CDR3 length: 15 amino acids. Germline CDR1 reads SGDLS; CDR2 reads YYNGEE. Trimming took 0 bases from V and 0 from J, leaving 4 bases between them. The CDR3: CASSVGSSYNSPLHF. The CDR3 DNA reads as TGTGCCAGCAGCGTAGGGAGCTCCTATAATTCACCCCTCCACTTT.

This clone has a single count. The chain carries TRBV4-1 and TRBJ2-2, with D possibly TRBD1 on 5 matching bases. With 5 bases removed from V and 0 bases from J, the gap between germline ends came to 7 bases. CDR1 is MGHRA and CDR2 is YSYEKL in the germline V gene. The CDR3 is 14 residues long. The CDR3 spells CASSRQSNTGELFF. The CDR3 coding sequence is TGCGCCAGCAGCAGACAGTCGAACACCGGGGAGCTGTTTTTT.

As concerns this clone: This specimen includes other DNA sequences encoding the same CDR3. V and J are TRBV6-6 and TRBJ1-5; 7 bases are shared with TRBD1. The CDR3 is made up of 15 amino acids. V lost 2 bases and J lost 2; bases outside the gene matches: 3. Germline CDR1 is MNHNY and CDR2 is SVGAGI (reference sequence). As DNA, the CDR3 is TGTGCCAGCAGTTACAGGACAGGCGGCAATCAGCCCCAGCATTTT. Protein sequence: CASSYRTGGNQPQHF.

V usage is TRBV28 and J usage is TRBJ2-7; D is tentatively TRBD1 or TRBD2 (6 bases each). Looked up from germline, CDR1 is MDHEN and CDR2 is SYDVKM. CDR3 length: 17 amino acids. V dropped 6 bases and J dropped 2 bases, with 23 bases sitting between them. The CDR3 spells CASSRTRGGLATYEQYF. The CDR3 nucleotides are TGTGCCAGCAGCCGAACCCGAGGGGGGTTGGCGACCTACGAGCAGTACTTC.

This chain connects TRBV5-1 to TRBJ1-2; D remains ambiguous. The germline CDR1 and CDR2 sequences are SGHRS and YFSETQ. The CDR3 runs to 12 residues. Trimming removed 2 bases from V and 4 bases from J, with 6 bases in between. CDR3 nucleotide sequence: TGCGCCAGCAGCTTCGGTGTCTATGGCTACACCTTC. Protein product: CASSFGVYGYTF.

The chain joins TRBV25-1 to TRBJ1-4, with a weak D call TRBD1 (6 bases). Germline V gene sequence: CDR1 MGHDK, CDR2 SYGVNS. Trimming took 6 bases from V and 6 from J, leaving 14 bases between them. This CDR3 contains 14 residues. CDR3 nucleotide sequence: TGTGCCAGCAGCAACAGGGTTAGGGATGAAAAACTGTTTTTT. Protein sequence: CASSNRVRDEKLFF.

The CDR3 DNA reads as TGTGCCAGCTCACCACGGGCCGGGGAGATCAACACCGGGGAGCTGTTTTTT. Translated: CASSPRAGEINTGELFF. V usage is TRBV18 and J usage is TRBJ2-2, with D possibly TRBD2 on 5 matching bases. V shed 1 base and J shed 2 bases, with 14 bases lying between them. The CDR3 has 17 amino acids. CDR1 is KGHSH, CDR2 LQKENI, per germline.

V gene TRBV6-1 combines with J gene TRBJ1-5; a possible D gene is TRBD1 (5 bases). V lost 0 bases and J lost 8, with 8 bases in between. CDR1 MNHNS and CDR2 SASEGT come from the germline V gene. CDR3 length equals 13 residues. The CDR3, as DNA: TGTGCCAGCAGTGAAGCGAGGGGTGAGCCCCAGCATTTT. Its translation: CASSEARGEPQHF.

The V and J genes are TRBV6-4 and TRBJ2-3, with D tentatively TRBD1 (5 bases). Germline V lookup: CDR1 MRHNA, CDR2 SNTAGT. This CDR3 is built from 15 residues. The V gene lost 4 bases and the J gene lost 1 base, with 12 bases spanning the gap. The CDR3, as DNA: TGTGCCAGCAGTGCCCAGGGAATTGGCACAGATACGCAGTATTTT. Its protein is CASSAQGIGTDTQYF.

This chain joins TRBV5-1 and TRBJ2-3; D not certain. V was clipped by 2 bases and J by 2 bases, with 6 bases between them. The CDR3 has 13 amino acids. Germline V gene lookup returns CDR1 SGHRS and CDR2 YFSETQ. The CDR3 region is CASSFENTDTQYF. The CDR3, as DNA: TGCGCCAGCAGCTTCGAAAACACAGATACGCAGTATTTT.

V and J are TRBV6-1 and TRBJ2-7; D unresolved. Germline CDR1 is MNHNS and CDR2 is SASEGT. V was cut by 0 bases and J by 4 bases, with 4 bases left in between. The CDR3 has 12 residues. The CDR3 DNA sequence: TGTGCCAGCAGTGAAGCGAGATACGAGCAGTACTTC. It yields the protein CASSEARYEQYF.

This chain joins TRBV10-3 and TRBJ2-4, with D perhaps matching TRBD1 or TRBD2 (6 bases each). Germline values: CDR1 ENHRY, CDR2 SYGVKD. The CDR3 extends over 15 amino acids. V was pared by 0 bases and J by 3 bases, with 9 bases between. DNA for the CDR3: TGTGCCATCAGTGAGTCGGGGGGCGGCAAAAACATTCAGTACTTC. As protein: CAISESGGGKNIQYF.

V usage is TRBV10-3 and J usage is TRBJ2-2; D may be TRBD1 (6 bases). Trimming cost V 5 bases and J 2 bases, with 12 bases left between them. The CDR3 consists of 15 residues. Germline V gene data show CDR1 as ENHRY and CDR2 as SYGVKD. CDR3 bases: TGTGCCATCAGTCTGGACAGACCAAACACCGGGGAGCTGTTTTTT. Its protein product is CAISLDRPNTGELFF.

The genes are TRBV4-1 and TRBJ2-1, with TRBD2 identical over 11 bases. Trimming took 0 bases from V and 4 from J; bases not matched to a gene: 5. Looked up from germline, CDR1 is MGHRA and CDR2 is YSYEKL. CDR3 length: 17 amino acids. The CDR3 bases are TGCGCCAGCAGCCAAGACGCTAGCGGGAGGACTTACAATGAGCAGTTCTTC. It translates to CASSQDASGRTYNEQFF.

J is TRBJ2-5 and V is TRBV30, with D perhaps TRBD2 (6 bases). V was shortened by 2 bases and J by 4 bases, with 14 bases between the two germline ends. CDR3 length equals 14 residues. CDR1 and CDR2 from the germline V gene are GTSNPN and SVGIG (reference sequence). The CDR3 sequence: CAWSISGPVETQYF. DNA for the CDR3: TGTGCCTGGAGTATAAGCGGGCCGGTAGAGACCCAGTACTTC.

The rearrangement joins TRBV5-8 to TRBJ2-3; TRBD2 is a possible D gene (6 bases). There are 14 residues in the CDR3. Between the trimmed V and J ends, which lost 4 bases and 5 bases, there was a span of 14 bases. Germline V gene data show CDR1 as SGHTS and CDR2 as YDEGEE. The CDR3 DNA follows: TGTGCCAGCAGCCGCGTTCGACTAGAAGATACGCAGTATTTT. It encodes CASSRVRLEDTQYF.

The CDR3 region is CASMEQWGGGQFF. The CDR3, as DNA: TGCGCCAGCATGGAACAATGGGGAGGCGGGCAGTTCTTC. The J gene is TRBJ2-1, the V gene TRBV5-1; D perhaps matches TRBD2 (6 bases). The CDR3 runs to 13 residues. Germline V CDR1 and CDR2: SGHRS, YFSETQ. Trimming left V 6 bases short and J 12 bases short, with 19 bases between.

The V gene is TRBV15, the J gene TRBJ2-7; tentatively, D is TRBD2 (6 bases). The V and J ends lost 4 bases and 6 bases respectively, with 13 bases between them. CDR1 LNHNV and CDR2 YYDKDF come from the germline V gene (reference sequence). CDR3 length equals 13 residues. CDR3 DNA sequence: TGTGCCACCAGCACAGATGCGGGGTTCGAGCAGTACTTC. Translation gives CATSTDAGFEQYF.

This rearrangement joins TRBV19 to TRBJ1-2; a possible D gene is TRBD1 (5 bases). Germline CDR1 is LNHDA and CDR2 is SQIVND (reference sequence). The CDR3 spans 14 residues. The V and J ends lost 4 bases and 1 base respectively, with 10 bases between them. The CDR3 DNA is TGTGCCAGTAGTAACCGGGACCTTAACTATGGCTACACCTTC. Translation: CASSNRDLNYGYTF.